The T cell receptor (beta chain) described here comes from a study of cytomegalovirus exposure and HLA in healthy donors. The length of the CDR3 is 15 residues. The V and J ends lost 2 bases and 4 bases respectively, with 14 bases between them. Per the germline V gene, CDR1 is MNHNY and CDR2 is SVGAGI (reference sequence). The PCR had 60 Vbeta and 13 Jbeta primers. Clones were read by immunoSEQ multiplex PCR, and TCRdb kept only the in-frame ones, dropping some. The data hold some 81,000 clones, with over 60% observed a single time. Whereas donors were nominally healthy upon sampling, unrecorded immune exposures were probable. About this clone itself: The target antigen is unknown.

Study results and caveats: For presence/absence analyses, sequencing depth was assumed to be roughly uniform across donors. The study had only CMV serostatus as immune exposure information. Specific recognition of CMV antigens was confirmed in vitro for three chains (all CMV-associated).

The chain employs TRBV6-6 and TRBJ1-1, with D tentatively TRBD1 (5 bases). The sequencing sample was made of PBMCs. The clonotype was recovered from a woman between 40 and 55 years old in good health and CMV-seropositive. CDR3 bases: TGTGCCAGCAGTTACCCCCATGTGGGGGGCACTGAAGCTTTCTTT. As protein: CASSYPHVGGTEAFF.